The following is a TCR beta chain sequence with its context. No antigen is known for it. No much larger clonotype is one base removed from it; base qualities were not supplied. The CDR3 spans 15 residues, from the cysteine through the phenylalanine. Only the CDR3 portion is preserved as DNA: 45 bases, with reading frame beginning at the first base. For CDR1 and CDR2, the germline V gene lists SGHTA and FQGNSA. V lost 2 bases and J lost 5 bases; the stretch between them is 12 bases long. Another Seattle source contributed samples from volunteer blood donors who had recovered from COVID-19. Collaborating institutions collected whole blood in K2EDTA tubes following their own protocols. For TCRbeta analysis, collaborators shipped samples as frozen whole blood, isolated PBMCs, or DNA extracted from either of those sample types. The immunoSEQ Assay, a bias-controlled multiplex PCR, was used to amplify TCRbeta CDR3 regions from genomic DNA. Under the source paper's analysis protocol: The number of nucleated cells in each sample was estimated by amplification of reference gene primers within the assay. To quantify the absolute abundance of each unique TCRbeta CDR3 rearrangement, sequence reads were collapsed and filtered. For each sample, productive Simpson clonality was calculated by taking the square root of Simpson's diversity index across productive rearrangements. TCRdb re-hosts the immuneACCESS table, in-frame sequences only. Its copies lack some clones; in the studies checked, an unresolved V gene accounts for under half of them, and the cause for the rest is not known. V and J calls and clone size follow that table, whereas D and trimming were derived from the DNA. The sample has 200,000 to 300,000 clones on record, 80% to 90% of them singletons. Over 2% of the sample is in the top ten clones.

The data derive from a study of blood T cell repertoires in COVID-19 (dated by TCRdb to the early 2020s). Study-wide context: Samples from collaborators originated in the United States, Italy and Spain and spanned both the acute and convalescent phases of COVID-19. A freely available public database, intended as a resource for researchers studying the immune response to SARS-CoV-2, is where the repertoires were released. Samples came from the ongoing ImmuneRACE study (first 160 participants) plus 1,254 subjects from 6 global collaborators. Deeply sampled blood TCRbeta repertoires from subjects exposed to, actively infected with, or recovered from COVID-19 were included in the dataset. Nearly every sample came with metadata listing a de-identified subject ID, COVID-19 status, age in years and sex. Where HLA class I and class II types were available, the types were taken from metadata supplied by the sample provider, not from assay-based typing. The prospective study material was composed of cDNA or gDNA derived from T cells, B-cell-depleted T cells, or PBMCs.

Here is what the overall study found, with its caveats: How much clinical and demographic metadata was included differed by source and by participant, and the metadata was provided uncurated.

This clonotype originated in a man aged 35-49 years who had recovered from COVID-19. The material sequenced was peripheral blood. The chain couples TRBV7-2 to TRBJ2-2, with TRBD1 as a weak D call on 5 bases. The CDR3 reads CASSLQGFPTGELFF. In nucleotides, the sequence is TGTGCCAGCAGCTTACAGGGATTTCCGACCGGGGAGCTGTTTTTT.